These T cell receptor beta chains were read from a single sample in a study of T cell repertoires in cytomegalovirus infection. MiXCR, applied by TCRdb to the reads, yields one record per CDR3 protein. The sample lists more than 650,000 distinct CDR3 sequences, less than 40% occurring once. Sequences were obtained from PBMCs. The receptors originated from a human donor in good health (CMV status not recorded). Some clones in this sample may be carry-over from other donors' samples. The CDR3 runs from the conserved cysteine through the conserved F or W. The order of the fields is CDR3 length, V gene, D gene, clone size, J gene, CDR3 protein, CDR3 DNA. The D gene is left open where the match is weak. Clone size is given for some rows only: seen once, a few or many times, or a class if the clone is expanded.

length: 15
V: TRBV7-9
D: TRBD1
size: NA
J: TRBJ1-6
CDR3: CASGTGGLGNSPLHF
DNA: TGTGCCAGCGGGACAGGGGGGCTTGGGAATTCACCCCTCCACTTT

length: 14
V: TRBV7-8
D: TRBD1
size: few
J: TRBJ1-5
CDR3: CASCRDRVNQPQHF
DNA: TGTGCCAGTTGCCGGGACAGGGTTAATCAGCCCCAGCATTTT

length: 20
V: TRBV6-1
D: TRBD1
size: few
J: TRBJ1-5
CDR3: CASSEGRDRGFSNSNQPQHF
DNA: TGTGCCAGCAGTGAAGGCCGGGACAGGGGGTTTTCCAATAGCAATCAGCCCCAGCATTTT

length: 16
V: TRBV7-2
D: NA
size: NA
J: TRBJ1-1
CDR3: CASSLNAGTLNTEAFF
DNA: TGTGCTAGCAGCTTAAATGCAGGGACTCTCAACACTGAAGCTTTCTTT

length: 16
V: TRBV6-6
D: NA
size: NA
J: TRBJ2-7
CDR3: CASGSAGRLVGGEQYF
DNA: TGTGCCAGCGGATCTGCAGGGAGATTGGTGGGGGGCGAGCAGTACTTC

length: 16
V: TRBV7-2
D: NA
size: many
J: TRBJ1-1
CDR3: CASSHISRVFNPEAFF
DNA: TGTGCCAGCAGCCATATTTCTCGGGTGTTTAATCCTGAAGCTTTCTTT

length: 13
V: TRBV5-6
D: NA
size: NA
J: TRBJ1-2
CDR3: CASTPLGGDGYTF
DNA: TGTGCCAGCACCCCCCTAGGGGGTGATGGCTACACCTTC

length: 16
V: TRBV20-1
D: TRBD2
size: NA
J: TRBJ2-7
CDR3: CSTPSGRAQSGSEQYF
DNA: TGCAGCACGCCTAGCGGGAGGGCCCAGTCCGGTAGCGAGCAGTACTTC

length: 15
V: TRBV14
D: NA
size: NA
J: TRBJ2-7
CDR3: CASSQDWSGRALQYF
DNA: TGTGCCAGCAGCCAAGATTGGAGCGGTAGGGCCTTACAGTACTTC

length: 14
V: TRBV11-2
D: NA
size: many
J: TRBJ2-1
CDR3: CASSLTGDWNEQFF
DNA: TGTGCCAGCAGCTTAACGGGAGATTGGAATGAGCAGTTCTTC

length: 17
V: TRBV5-1
D: NA
size: NA
J: TRBJ1-6
CDR3: CASSNRPSSSYNSPLHF
DNA: TGCGCCAGCAGCAACCGGCCCTCCTCCTCCTATAATTCACCCCTCCACTTT

length: 15
V: TRBV12-3/TRBV12-4
D: NA
size: few
J: TRBJ1-5
CDR3: CASSPEGVSNQPQHF
DNA: TGTGCCAGCAGCCCGGAAGGGGTAAGCAATCAGCCCCAGCATTTT

length: 18
V: TRBV4-1
D: TRBD2
size: NA
J: TRBJ2-1
CDR3: CASSQAWTSGGRHNEQFF
DNA: TGCGCCAGCAGCCAAGCATGGACTAGCGGGGGCCGTCACAATGAGCAGTTCTTC

length: 14
V: TRBV28
D: NA
size: NA
J: TRBJ1-2
CDR3: CASSLAGNPYGYTF
DNA: TGTGCCAGCAGTTTAGCAGGGAACCCTTATGGCTACACCTTC

length: 14
V: TRBV6-5
D: NA
size: NA
J: TRBJ2-3
CDR3: CASSYLASGDTQYF
DNA: TGTGCCAGCAGTTACCTTGCCTCTGGGGATACGCAGTATTTT

length: 16
V: TRBV2
D: TRBD2
size: few
J: TRBJ2-5
CDR3: CASSNPASGRAETQYF
DNA: TGTGCCAGCAGTAACCCCGCTAGCGGGAGGGCAGAGACCCAGTACTTC

length: 14
V: TRBV6-1
D: TRBD1
size: NA
J: TRBJ2-5
CDR3: CASTPGQGTETQYF
DNA: TGTGCCAGCACCCCGGGACAGGGGACGGAGACCCAGTACTTC

length: 15
V: TRBV7-9
D: NA
size: few
J: TRBJ1-3
CDR3: CASRHSATKRNTIYF
DNA: TGTGCCAGCAGGCATAGCGCGACAAAAAGAAACACCATATATTTT

length: 15
V: TRBV28
D: NA
size: NA
J: TRBJ1-5
CDR3: CASSFSRGVNQPQHF
DNA: TGTGCCAGCAGTTTCTCGCGCGGGGTCAATCAGCCCCAGCATTTT

length: 15
V: TRBV7-9
D: NA
size: NA
J: TRBJ1-1
CDR3: CASSEGRGMNTEAFF
DNA: TGTGCCAGCAGCGAAGGACGGGGAATGAACACTGAAGCTTTCTTT

length: 16
V: TRBV11-3
D: TRBD1
size: NA
J: TRBJ2-1
CDR3: CASSLDGDSSYNEQFF
DNA: TGTGCCAGCAGCTTAGACGGGGACAGCTCCTACAATGAGCAGTTCTTC

length: 16
V: TRBV20-1
D: NA
size: many
J: TRBJ1-1
CDR3: CSARDPPRRMNTEAFF
DNA: TGCAGTGCTAGAGATCCCCCAAGACGGATGAACACTGAAGCTTTCTTT

length: 10
V: TRBV29-1
D: NA
size: few
J: TRBJ2-1
CDR3: CSVGTPEQFF
DNA: TGCAGCGTCGGGACTCCTGAGCAGTTCTTC

length: 15
V: TRBV19
D: TRBD1
size: NA
J: TRBJ2-7
CDR3: CASSLTGTGGGEQYF
DNA: TGTGCCAGTAGTCTCACCGGGACAGGGGGCGGCGAGCAGTACTTC

length: 14
V: TRBV20-1
D: TRBD1
size: NA
J: TRBJ1-6
CDR3: CSARVGQGNSPLHF
DNA: TGCAGTGCTAGAGTGGGACAGGGAAATTCACCCCTCCACTTT

length: 13
V: TRBV29-1
D: NA
size: NA
J: TRBJ2-2
CDR3: CSVVWSGTGELFF
DNA: TGCAGCGTTGTATGGTCCGGGACCGGGGAGCTGTTTTTT

length: 15
V: TRBV2
D: NA
size: NA
J: TRBJ2-7
CDR3: CASSDDQAGDYEQYF
DNA: TGTGCCAGCAGTGACGACCAGGCTGGAGACTACGAGCAGTACTTC

length: 19
V: TRBV19
D: TRBD1
size: NA
J: TRBJ1-4
CDR3: CASSISATGGIWTNEKLFF
DNA: TGTGCCAGTAGTATTTCGGCGACAGGGGGCATTTGGACTAATGAAAAACTGTTTTTT

length: 18
V: TRBV24-1
D: TRBD1
size: NA
J: TRBJ2-1
CDR3: CATSDLGQGRKGYNEQFF
DNA: TGTGCCACCAGTGATTTGGGACAGGGAAGGAAAGGTTACAATGAGCAGTTCTTC

length: 15
V: TRBV7-2
D: TRBD2
size: NA
J: TRBJ2-1
CDR3: CASSSSGNLYNEQFF
DNA: TGTGCCAGCAGCTCGAGCGGGAACTTGTACAATGAGCAGTTCTTC

length: 17
V: TRBV4-2
D: TRBD2
size: few
J: TRBJ2-7
CDR3: CASSQGRASSGRYEQYF
DNA: TGTGCCAGCAGCCAAGGGAGAGCGTCTAGCGGGCGTTACGAGCAGTACTTC

length: 16
V: TRBV6-5
D: TRBD1
size: NA
J: TRBJ1-1
CDR3: CASSYSRQGLRTEAFF
DNA: TGTGCCAGCAGTTACTCTCGACAGGGCTTGAGGACTGAAGCTTTCTTT

length: 15
V: TRBV20-1
D: NA
size: NA
J: TRBJ1-5
CDR3: CSANRAVNSNQPQHF
DNA: TGCAGTGCCAACAGGGCAGTGAATAGCAATCAGCCCCAGCATTTT

length: 15
V: TRBV5-5
D: NA
size: NA
J: TRBJ1-2
CDR3: CASSPEQGAGYGYTF
DNA: TGTGCCAGCAGCCCCGAACAGGGAGCCGGCTATGGCTACACCTTC

length: 14
V: TRBV12-3/TRBV12-4
D: NA
size: few
J: TRBJ1-1
CDR3: CASRPVDRRSEAFF
DNA: TGTGCCAGCAGACCGGTTGACAGGAGAAGTGAAGCTTTCTTT

length: 14
V: TRBV28
D: TRBD1
size: many
J: TRBJ2-6
CDR3: CASRQGSGANVLTF
DNA: TGTGCCAGCAGACAGGGGTCTGGGGCCAACGTCCTGACTTTC

length: 15
V: TRBV20-1
D: TRBD1
size: NA
J: TRBJ1-4
CDR3: CSARSPQGADEKLFF
DNA: TGCAGTGCTAGATCCCCGCAGGGGGCTGATGAAAAACTGTTTTTT

length: 16
V: TRBV10-3
D: TRBD2
size: few
J: TRBJ2-5
CDR3: CAISEPGLAGAQHQYF
DNA: TGTGCCATCAGTGAGCCAGGACTAGCGGGGGCCCAACACCAGTACTTC

length: 16
V: TRBV19
D: NA
size: NA
J: TRBJ1-1
CDR3: CASSLRQETTNTEAFF
DNA: TGTGCCAGTAGTCTCCGACAGGAAACAACGAACACTGAAGCTTTCTTT

length: 15
V: TRBV29-1
D: TRBD2
size: few
J: TRBJ2-7
CDR3: CSVVPASGSNYEQYF
DNA: TGCAGCGTTGTCCCCGCTAGCGGGAGCAACTACGAGCAGTACTTC

length: 18
V: TRBV5-4
D: TRBD2
size: NA
J: TRBJ2-3
CDR3: CASSSEGLAGVTGDTQYF
DNA: TGTGCCAGCAGCTCAGAGGGACTAGCGGGGGTTACCGGAGATACGCAGTATTTT

length: 16
V: TRBV12-3/TRBV12-4
D: NA
size: NA
J: TRBJ2-2
CDR3: CASSLGSGCNNGELFF
DNA: TGTGCCAGCAGTTTAGGTTCCGGGTGTAACAACGGGGAGCTGTTTTTT

length: 14
V: TRBV6-1
D: TRBD1
size: NA
J: TRBJ2-2
CDR3: CASFRDRVSGELFF
DNA: TGTGCCAGTTTCCGGGACAGGGTTTCCGGGGAGCTGTTTTTT

length: 15
V: TRBV6-1
D: NA
size: few
J: TRBJ1-5
CDR3: CASRPTLTENQPQHF
DNA: TGTGCCAGCAGACCGACTTTGACCGAGAATCAGCCCCAGCATTTT

length: 17
V: TRBV20-1
D: NA
size: NA
J: TRBJ2-7
CDR3: CSASAFDRSGLSYEQYF
DNA: TGCAGTGCTTCGGCCTTCGATCGGTCAGGGCTTTCCTACGAGCAGTACTTC

length: 15
V: TRBV7-9
D: NA
size: NA
J: TRBJ2-1
CDR3: CASSFSWSSYNEQFF
DNA: TGTGCCAGCAGCTTCTCGTGGAGCTCCTACAATGAGCAGTTCTTC

length: 13
V: TRBV7-6
D: NA
size: NA
J: TRBJ2-1
CDR3: CASRPTYYNEQFF
DNA: TGTGCCAGCAGGCCTACTTACTACAATGAGCAGTTCTTC

length: 15
V: TRBV7-2
D: NA
size: few
J: TRBJ1-2
CDR3: CASSLRGLDIYGYTF
DNA: TGTGCCAGCAGCTTAAGGGGTCTCGATATCTATGGCTACACCTTC

length: 14
V: TRBV7-9
D: NA
size: many
J: TRBJ2-5
CDR3: CASSLAPVGETQYF
DNA: TGTGCCAGCAGCTTAGCACCCGTTGGCGAGACCCAGTACTTC

length: 14
V: TRBV29-1
D: TRBD2
size: NA
J: TRBJ2-1
CDR3: CSVAGLAGVNEQFF
DNA: TGCAGCGTTGCCGGACTAGCGGGAGTCAATGAGCAGTTCTTC

length: 15
V: TRBV7-8
D: NA
size: many
J: TRBJ2-5
CDR3: CASSPSAGEWETQYF
DNA: TGTGCCAGCAGCCCCTCGGCGGGTGAATGGGAGACCCAGTACTTC

length: 14
V: TRBV19
D: NA
size: NA
J: TRBJ2-7
CDR3: CASSIEIDSYEQYF
DNA: TGTGCCAGTAGTATAGAGATAGACTCCTACGAGCAGTACTTC

length: 15
V: TRBV4-1
D: NA
size: few
J: TRBJ1-5
CDR3: CASSQDLSQSQPQHF
DNA: TGCGCCAGCAGCCAAGATCTCAGCCAGTCGCAGCCCCAGCATTTT

length: 16
V: TRBV7-6
D: NA
size: few
J: TRBJ2-3
CDR3: CASSSPLRIPTDTQYF
DNA: TGTGCCAGCAGCTCCCCCCTGCGCATCCCCACAGATACGCAGTATTTT

length: 17
V: TRBV15
D: TRBD1
size: NA
J: TRBJ2-5
CDR3: CATSRTGTATKLETQYF
DNA: TGTGCCACCAGCAGAACCGGGACAGCGACGAAATTGGAGACCCAGTACTTC

length: 15
V: TRBV7-3
D: NA
size: many
J: TRBJ1-6
CDR3: CASSLNGQGNSPLHF
DNA: TGTGCCAGCAGCCTGAATGGGCAGGGGAATTCACCCCTCCACTTT

length: 14
V: TRBV7-2
D: TRBD1
size: many
J: TRBJ1-6
CDR3: CASSGDRGRSPLHF
DNA: TGTGCCAGCAGCGGGGACAGGGGGCGTTCACCCCTCCACTTT

length: 13
V: TRBV7-2
D: NA
size: many
J: TRBJ1-6
CDR3: CASSLEQGSPLHF
DNA: TGTGCCAGCAGCCTCGAACAGGGTTCACCCCTCCACTTT

length: 12
V: TRBV10-3
D: NA
size: few
J: TRBJ2-1
CDR3: CAIFGPNNEQFF
DNA: TGTGCCATCTTCGGGCCTAACAATGAGCAGTTCTTC